Sequencing of this TCR beta chain was carried out in a study of lymphopenia after photon versus proton radiotherapy. Some clones are missing from TCRdb's copy, which holds only in-frame ones; the method was immunoSEQ multiplex PCR. Here the sample spans just over 25,000 clones, around 83% being singletons. Germline V gene lookup returns CDR1 ENHRY and CDR2 SYGVKD. The V gene end was trimmed by 10 bases and the J gene end by 5 bases; junction bases not matched to a gene: 13. The CDR3 runs 14 residues. The rearrangement uses TRBV10-3 and TRBJ2-5; 7 nucleotides align to TRBD1. Sequencing used peripheral blood, obtained from a patient treated with photon-based radiotherapy. This clonotype was sampled from a man younger than 40 with gastric cancer. The CDR3 reads CASTLTGLEETQYF. The DNA for the CDR3 is TGTGCCAGCACCCTGACAGGGCTCGAGGAGACCCAGTACTTC.